The clone carrying this T cell receptor beta chain was observed at least ten times. TCRdb analysed the reads with MiXCR anew, one entry per CDR3 protein. This repertoire shows roughly 280,000 distinct CDR3 sequences, around 8.7% found once; its top ten account for over 12%. Trimming cost V 6 bases and J 6 bases, with 9 bases left between them. In germline, CDR1 is SGHTA, CDR2 FQGNSA. This CDR3 has 12 amino acids. The sample belongs to a study of T cell repertoires in cytomegalovirus infection. The chain has TRBV7-2 and TRBJ1-5; D not certain. The sample consisted of PBMCs. This sequence was found in a human donor in good health (CMV status not recorded). Some clones in this sample may be carry-over from other donors' samples. The DNA for the CDR3 is TGTGCCAGCAGTAACATTGCTCAGCCCCAGCATTTT. It specifies CASSNIAQPQHF.